This TCR beta chain was profiled in a study of T-cell memory formation after mild COVID-19. Constant-segment-primed 5'RACE gave TCR alpha and TCR beta cDNA libraries with sample barcodes and UMIs. TCRdb redid the calling of the 5' RACE reads with MiXCR, one entry per CDR3 protein. This sample carries about 600,000 distinct CDR3 sequences, roughly 21% of them seen once, and the ten largest clones take about 8.4%. For this clonotype: Antigen: not known.

The CDR3 spans 12 residues. The V and J ends lost 2 bases and 6 bases, in that order; junction bases with no gene match: 4. The germline CDR1 and CDR2 sequences are SQVTM and ANQGSEA. Study findings and constraints: In pre-infection memory, a portion of responding clones appeared, which suggested that cross-reactive memory joined.

The source material was PBMCs or a T cell subset sorted from them (not recorded which). The chain links TRBV29-1 to TRBJ2-7; 7 bases agree with TRBD1. The TCR comes from an adult woman who had mild COVID-19 (a few samples of this study predate the infection). Cell type and time point are not known. The CDR3 here is CSVEWDSSEQYF. CDR3 DNA sequence: TGCAGCGTTGAATGGGACAGTTCCGAGCAGTACTTC.